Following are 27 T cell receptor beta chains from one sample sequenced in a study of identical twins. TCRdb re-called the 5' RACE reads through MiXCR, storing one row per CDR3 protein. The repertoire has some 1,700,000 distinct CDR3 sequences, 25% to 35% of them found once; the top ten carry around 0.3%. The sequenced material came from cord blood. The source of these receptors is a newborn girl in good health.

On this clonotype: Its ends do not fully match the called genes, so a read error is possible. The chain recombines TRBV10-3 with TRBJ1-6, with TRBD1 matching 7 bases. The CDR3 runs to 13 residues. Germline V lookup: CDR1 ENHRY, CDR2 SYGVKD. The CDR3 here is CAIRGTADSPPHF. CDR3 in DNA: TGTGCCATCAGAGGGACAGCGGATTCACCCCCCCACTTT.

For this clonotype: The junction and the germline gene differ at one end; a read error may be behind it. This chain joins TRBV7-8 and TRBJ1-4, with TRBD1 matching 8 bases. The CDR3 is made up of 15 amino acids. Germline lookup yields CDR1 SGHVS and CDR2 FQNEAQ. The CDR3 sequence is CASSLARTGSEKLSF. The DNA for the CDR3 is TGTGCCAGCAGCTTAGCGAGGACAGGGAGCGAAAAACTGTCTTTT. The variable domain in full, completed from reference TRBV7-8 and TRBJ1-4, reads GAGVSQSPRYKVAKRGQDVALRCDPISGHVSLFWYQQALGQGPEFLTYFQNEAQLDKSGLPSDRFFAERPEGSVSTLKIQRTQQEDSAVYLCASSLARTGSEKLSFGSGTQLSVL.

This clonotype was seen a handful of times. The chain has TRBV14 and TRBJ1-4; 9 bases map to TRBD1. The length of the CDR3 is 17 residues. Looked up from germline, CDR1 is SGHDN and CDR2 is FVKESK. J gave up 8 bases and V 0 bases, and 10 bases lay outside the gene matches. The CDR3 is CASSQDRDRARIEKLFF. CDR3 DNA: TGTGCCAGCAGCCAAGACCGGGACAGGGCGAGAATCGAAAAACTGTTTTTT.

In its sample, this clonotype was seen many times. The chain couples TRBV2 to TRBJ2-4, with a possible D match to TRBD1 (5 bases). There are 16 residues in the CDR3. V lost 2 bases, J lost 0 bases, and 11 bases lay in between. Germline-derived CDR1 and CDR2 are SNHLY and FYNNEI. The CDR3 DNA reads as TGTGCCAGCAGTGAAAGGGGTTTGTCAGCCAAAAACATTCAGTACTTC. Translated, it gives CASSERGLSAKNIQYF.

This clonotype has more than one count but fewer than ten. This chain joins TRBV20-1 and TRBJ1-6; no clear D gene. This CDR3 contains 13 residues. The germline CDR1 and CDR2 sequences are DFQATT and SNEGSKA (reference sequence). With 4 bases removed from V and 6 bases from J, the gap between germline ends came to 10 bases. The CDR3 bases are TGCAGTGCTATGAGGCTCAGTAATTCACCCCTCCACTTT. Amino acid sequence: CSAMRLSNSPLHF.

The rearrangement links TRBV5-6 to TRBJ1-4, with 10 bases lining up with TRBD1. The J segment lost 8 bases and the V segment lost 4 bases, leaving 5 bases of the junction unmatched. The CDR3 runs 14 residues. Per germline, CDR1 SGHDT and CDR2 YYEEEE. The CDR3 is CASSIGTGDEKLFF. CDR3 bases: TGTGCCAGCAGCATAGGGACAGGGGACGAAAAACTGTTTTTT.

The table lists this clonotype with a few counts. The CDR3 sequence: CASSESETGAYEQYF. In nucleotides, the CDR3 is TGTGCCAGCAGTGAATCAGAGACAGGGGCCTACGAGCAGTACTTC. The rearrangement joins TRBV25-1 to TRBJ2-7; 8 positions agree with TRBD1. The J segment lost 2 bases and the V segment lost 1 base, leaving 4 bases of the junction unmatched. Germline V gene sequence: CDR1 MGHDK, CDR2 SYGVNS. The CDR3 is 15 amino acids.

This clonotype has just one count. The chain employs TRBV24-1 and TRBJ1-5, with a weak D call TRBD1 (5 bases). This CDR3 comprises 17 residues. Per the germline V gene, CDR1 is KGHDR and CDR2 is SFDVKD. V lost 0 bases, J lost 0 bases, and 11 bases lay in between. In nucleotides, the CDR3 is TGTGCCACCAGTGATTTGCGACAGCCCTATAGCAATCAGCCCCAGCATTTT. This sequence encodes CATSDLRQPYSNQPQHF.

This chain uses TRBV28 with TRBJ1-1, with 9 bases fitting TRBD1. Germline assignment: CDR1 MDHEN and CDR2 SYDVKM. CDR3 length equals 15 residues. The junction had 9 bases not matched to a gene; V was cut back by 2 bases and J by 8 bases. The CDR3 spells CASSLLALQGAEAFF. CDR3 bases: TGTGCCAGCAGTTTACTGGCCCTACAGGGGGCGGAAGCTTTCTTT. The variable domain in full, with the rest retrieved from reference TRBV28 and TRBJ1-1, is DVKVTQSSRYLVKRTGEKVFLECVQDMDHENMFWYRQDPGLGLRLIYFSYDVKMKEKGDIPEGYSVSREKKERFSLILESASTNQTSMYLCASSLLALQGAEAFFGQGTRLTVV.

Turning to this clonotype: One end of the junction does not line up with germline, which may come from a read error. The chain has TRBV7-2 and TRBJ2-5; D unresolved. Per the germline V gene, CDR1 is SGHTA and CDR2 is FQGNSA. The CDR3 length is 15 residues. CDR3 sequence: CAGSLLGQERDAQYF. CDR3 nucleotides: TGTGCCGGCAGCTTATTGGGCCAGGAGAGAGATGCCCAGTACTTC.

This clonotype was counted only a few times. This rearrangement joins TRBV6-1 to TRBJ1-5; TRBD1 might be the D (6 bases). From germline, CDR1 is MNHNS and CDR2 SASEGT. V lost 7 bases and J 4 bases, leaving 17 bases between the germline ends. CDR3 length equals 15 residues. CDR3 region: CASTYTRDKNQPQHF. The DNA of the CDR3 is TGTGCCAGCACCTACACCCGGGACAAGAATCAGCCCCAGCATTTT.

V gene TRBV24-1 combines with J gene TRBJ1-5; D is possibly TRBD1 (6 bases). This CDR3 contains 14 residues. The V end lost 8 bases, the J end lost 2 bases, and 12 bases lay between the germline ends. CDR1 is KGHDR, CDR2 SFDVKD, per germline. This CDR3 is CATNGGQRNQPQHF. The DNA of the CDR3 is TGTGCCACCAATGGGGGGCAACGCAATCAGCCCCAGCATTTT.

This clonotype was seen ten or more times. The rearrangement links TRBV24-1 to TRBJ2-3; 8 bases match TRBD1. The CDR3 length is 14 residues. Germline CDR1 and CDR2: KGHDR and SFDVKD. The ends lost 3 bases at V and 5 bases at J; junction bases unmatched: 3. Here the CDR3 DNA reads TGTGCCACCAGTGATAAGGACAGGGAAGATACGCAGTATTTT. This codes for CATSDKDREDTQYF.

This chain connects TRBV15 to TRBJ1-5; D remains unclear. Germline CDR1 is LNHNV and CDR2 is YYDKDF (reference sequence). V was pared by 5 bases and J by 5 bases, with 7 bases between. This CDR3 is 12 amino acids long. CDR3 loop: CATSLFDQPQHF. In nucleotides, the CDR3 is TGTGCCACCAGCCTTTTCGATCAGCCCCAGCATTTT.

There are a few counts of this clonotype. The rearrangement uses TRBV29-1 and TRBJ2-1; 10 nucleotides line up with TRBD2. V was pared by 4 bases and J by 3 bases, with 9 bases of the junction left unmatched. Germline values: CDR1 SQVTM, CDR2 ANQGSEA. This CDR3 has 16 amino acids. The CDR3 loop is CSVVASGSTLYNEQFF. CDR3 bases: TGCAGCGTTGTGGCTAGCGGGAGTACACTCTACAATGAGCAGTTCTTC.

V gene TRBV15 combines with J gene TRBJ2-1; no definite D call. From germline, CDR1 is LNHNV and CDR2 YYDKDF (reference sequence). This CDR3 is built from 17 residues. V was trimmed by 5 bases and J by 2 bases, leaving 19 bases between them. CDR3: CATSLEVWSSTYNEQFF. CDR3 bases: TGTGCCACCAGCTTAGAAGTGTGGTCTTCTACCTACAATGAGCAGTTCTTC.

In DNA form, the CDR3 reads TGTGCCAGCAGTGAATCGGGGGACAGGGGAGGTCAGCCCCAGCATTTT. Translated: CASSESGDRGGQPQHF. This rearrangement joins TRBV25-1 to TRBJ1-5; TRBD1 matches 10 bases. V shed 1 base and J 6 bases; nucleotides not matched to a gene: 6. The CDR3 runs 16 residues. The V gene's germline CDR1 is MGHDK and CDR2 SYGVNS.

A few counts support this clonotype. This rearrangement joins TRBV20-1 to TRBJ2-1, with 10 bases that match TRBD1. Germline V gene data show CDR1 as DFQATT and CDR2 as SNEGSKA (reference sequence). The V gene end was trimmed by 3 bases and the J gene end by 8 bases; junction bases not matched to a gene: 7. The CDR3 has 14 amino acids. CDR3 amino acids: CSASPGQGRDEQFF. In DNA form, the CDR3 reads TGCAGTGCTAGTCCGGGACAGGGGCGGGATGAGCAGTTCTTC.

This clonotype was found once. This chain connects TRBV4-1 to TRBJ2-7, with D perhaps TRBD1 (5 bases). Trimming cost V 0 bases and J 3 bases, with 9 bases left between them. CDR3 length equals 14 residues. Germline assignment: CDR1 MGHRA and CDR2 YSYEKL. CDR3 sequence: CASSQDKGIYEQYF. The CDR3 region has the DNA TGCGCCAGCAGCCAAGATAAGGGGATCTACGAGCAGTACTTC.

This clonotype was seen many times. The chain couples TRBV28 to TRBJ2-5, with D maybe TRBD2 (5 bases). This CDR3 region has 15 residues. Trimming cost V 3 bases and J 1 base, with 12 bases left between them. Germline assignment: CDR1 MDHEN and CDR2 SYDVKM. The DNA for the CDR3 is TGTGCCAGCAGTTTTTTTCCTAGCACCCAAGAGACCCAGTACTTC. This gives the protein CASSFFPSTQETQYF. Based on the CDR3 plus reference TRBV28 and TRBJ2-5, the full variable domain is DVKVTQSSRYLVKRTGEKVFLECVQDMDHENMFWYRQDPGLGLRLIYFSYDVKMKEKGDIPEGYSVSREKKERFSLILESASTNQTSMYLCASSFFPSTQETQYFGPGTRLLVL.

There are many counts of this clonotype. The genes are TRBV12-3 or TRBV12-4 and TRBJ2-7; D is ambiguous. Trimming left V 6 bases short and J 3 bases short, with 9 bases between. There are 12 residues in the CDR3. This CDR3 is CASRSDNYEQYF. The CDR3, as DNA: TGTGCCAGCAGGTCTGACAACTACGAGCAGTACTTC.

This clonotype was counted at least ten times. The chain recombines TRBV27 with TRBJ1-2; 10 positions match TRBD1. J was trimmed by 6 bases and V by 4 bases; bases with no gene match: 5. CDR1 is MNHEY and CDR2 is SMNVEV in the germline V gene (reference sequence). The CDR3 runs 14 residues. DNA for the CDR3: TGTGCCAGCAGTTATGTTGGGACAGGGGATGGCTACACCTTC. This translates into CASSYVGTGDGYTF.

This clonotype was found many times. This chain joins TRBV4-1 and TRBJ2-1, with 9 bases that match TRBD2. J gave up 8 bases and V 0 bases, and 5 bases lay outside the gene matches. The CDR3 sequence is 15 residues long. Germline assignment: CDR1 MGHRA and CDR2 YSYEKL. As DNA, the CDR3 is TGCGCCAGCAGCCAAGATGGATCTAGCGGGGATGAGCAGTTCTTC. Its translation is CASSQDGSSGDEQFF.

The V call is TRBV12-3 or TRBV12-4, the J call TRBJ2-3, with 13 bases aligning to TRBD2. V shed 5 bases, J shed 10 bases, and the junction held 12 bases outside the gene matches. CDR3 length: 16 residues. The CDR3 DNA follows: TGTGCCAGCAGTCGGACTAGCGGGGGCGTCCCGGGATCGCAGTATTTT. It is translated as CASSRTSGGVPGSQYF.

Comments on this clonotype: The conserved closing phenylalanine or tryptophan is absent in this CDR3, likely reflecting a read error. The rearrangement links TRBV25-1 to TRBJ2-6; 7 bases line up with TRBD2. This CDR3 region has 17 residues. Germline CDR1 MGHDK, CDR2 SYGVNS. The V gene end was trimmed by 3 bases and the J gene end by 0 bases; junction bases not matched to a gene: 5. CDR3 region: CASSDTAGVSGANVLTY. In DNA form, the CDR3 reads TGTGCCAGCAGTGATACTGCGGGGGTCTCTGGGGCCAACGTCCTGACTTAC.

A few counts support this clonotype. CDR3 sequence (DNA): TGTGCCAGCAGCCAAGACCTATGGGGGTTTCAAGGGACTGGCTACACCTTC. Residues: CASSQDLWGFQGTGYTF. The chain has TRBV3-1 and TRBJ1-2, with D possibly TRBD1 on 5 matching bases. The germline V gene has CDR1 LGHDT and CDR2 YNNKEL (reference sequence). V shed 0 bases and J shed 7 bases, with 21 bases lying between them. This CDR3 region has 17 residues. The full variable domain, in which reference TRBV3-1 and TRBJ1-2 provide the parts outside the CDR3, is DTAVSQTPKYLVTQMGNDKSIKCEQNLGHDTMYWYKQDSKKFLKIMFSYNNKELIINETVPNRFSPKSPDKAHLNLHINSLELGDSAVYFCASSQDLWGFQGTGYTFGSGTRLTVV.

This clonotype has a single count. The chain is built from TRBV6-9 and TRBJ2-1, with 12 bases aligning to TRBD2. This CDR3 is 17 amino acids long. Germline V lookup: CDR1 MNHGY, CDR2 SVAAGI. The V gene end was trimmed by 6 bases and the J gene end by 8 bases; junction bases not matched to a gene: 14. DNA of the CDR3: TGTGCCAGCAGCCGAATTCGGGGACTAGCGGGCTCCTATGAGCAGTTCTTC. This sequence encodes CASSRIRGLAGSYEQFF.